The sequence of this T cell receptor (beta chain) was determined in a study of beta chain features in type 1 diabetes. Study details: Across all samples, about 100,000,000 sorted cells were examined. Study results and limitations: cDNA-based sequencing might over-represent cells highly expressing TCR. Relative to healthy donors, patients appeared to have naive, central memory and Treg TCRB repertoires that were more similar. In all four CD4+ subsets, TCRB CDR3 length was significantly, moderately reduced in type 1 diabetes.

Expressed TCRB transcripts got sequenced, as all isolated RNA was reverse transcribed. Some clones are missing from TCRdb's copy, which holds only in-frame ones; the method was immunoSEQ multiplex PCR. This table has hundreds of thousands of clones, over 13% appearing once. On this clone itself: No antigen is known for it.

The germline gives CDR1 SGHRS, CDR2 YFSETQ. The CDR3 totals 14 residues. The ends were cut back, 3 bases at V and 3 bases at J, with 7 bases in the middle. Sequencing was done on a sample of naive CD4+ T cells from blood. This TCR derives from a man between 18 and 29 years old with type 1 diabetes. This chain links TRBV5-1 with TRBJ1-6; maybe TRBD1 (5 bases). CDR3 DNA: TGCGCCAGCAGCTCGCAGGGCTATAATTCACCCCTCCACTTT. Its protein is CASSSQGYNSPLHF. Full variable domain (outside the CDR3, taken from reference TRBV5-1 and TRBJ1-6): KAGVTQTPRYLIKTRGQQVTLSCSPISGHRSVSWYQQTPGQGLQFLFEYFSETQRNKGNFPGRFSGRQFSNSRSEMNVSTLELGDSALYLCASSSQGYNSPLHFGNGTRLTVT.